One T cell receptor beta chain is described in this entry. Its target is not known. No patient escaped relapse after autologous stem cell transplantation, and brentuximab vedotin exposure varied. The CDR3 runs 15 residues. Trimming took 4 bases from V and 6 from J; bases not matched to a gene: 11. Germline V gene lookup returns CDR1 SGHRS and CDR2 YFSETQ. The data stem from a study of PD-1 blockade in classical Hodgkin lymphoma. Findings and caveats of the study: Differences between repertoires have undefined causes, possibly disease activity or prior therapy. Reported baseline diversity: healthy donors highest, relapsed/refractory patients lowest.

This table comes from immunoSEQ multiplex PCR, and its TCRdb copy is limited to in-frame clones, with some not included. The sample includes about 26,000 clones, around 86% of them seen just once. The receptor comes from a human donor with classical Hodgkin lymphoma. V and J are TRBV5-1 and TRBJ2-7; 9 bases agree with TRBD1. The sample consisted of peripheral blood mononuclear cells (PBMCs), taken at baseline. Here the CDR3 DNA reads TGCGCCAGCAGCACCACAGGGGGCGCCGGGTCCGAGCAGTACTTC. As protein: CASSTTGGAGSEQYF.